This TCR beta chain was sequenced for a study of CD8 T cells in Susac syndrome (dated by TCRdb to about 2019). At the level of the whole study: The study used repertoire sequencing to test whether antigen drove CD8+ T cell activation and differentiation in Susac syndrome.

Peripheral blood CD8+ and CD4+ T cells from healthy donors, Susac syndrome patients and multiple sclerosis patients were profiled by high-throughput TCR beta sequencing. The multiple sclerosis controls were treatment-naive patients whose relapsing-remitting disease, either stable or active, fulfilled the revised McDonald criteria. CD8+ TEMRA cells were enriched by FACS, while bulk CD8+ and CD4+ T cells were purified by magnetic negative isolation. Blood was collected in EDTA tubes and processed within 24 hours, with PBMCs isolated through density gradient centrifugation. PBMCs destined for TCR sequencing were cryopreserved in liquid nitrogen and later thawed in a 37 °C water bath. The sorted or isolated CD4+, CD8+ and CD8+ TEMRA cells had a purity of 90% or higher. RNA was extracted with the RNeasy kit and roughly 0.45 to 1 ug was reverse transcribed using random hexamers. TCR beta CDR3 regions were amplified with the immunoSEQ multiplex PCR assay covering 54 Vbeta and 13 Jbeta segments. PCR amplification bias was corrected using a synthetic template baseline for primer optimization and computational correction. The source study handled its data this way. Reads were assigned to V, D and J genes according to IMGT and analyzed in immunoSEQ Analyzer, with only productive sequences retained. Clonality was computed as one minus Shannon entropy normalized by log2 of the number of productive unique sequences. For each patient and control, public and private clones were evaluated within the 100 most prevalent clones. A clone was defined as Susac-specific if it was absent from the healthy and MS cohorts, from roughly 1,000 published viral clones and from other ImmuneACCESS disease sequences. TCRdb's own reprocessing of the public reads used fastp at Q25 and MiXCR and kept productive beta chains. Every CDR3 protein is listed once, alongside the most common genes and DNA of its rows. The V and J calls come from TCRdb's annotation, not from the publication. The sample data list about 140,000 distinct CDR3 sequences, and approximately 95% of these were observed just once. 0.11% of the sample is taken by the ten largest.

General study outcomes and caveats: The study acknowledged that relatively few individuals were included in the TCR sequencing and HLA analysis.

As to this clonotype: Its antigen is unknown. No much larger clone is present one base from it, and per-base qualities are unavailable.

Sequenced sample: CD4+ T cells from PBMCs. The source of this sequence is a human donor with multiple sclerosis.

The DNA sequence follows: TGTGCCCGACGCGTAGCGGGGGGCTACAATGAGCAGTTCTTC. This yields the protein CARRVAGGYNEQFF. The rearrangement combines TRBV30 with TRBJ2-1, with 10 central nucleotides matching TRBD2. The CDR3 runs 14 residues from the cysteine to the phenylalanine. The entry retains the CDR3 DNA only, 42 bases that are in frame from base 1. Per the germline V gene (reference sequence), GTSNPN is the CDR1 and SVGIG is the CDR2. V trim: 8 bases; J trim: 3 bases; unmatched bases: 7. With the portions outside the CDR3 filled from the reference TRBV30 and TRBJ2-1 genes, the complete variable region becomes SQTIHQWPATLVQPVGSPLSLECTVEGTSNPNLYWYRQAAGRGLQLLFYSVGIGQISSEVPQNLSASRPQDRQFILSSKKLLLSDSGFYLCARRVAGGYNEQFFGPGTRLTVL.